What follows are 4 T cell receptor beta chains derived from one specimen sequenced in a study of control samples from healthy donors and cancer patients. Libraries were prepared by immunoSEQ multiplex PCR; TCRdb keeps only in-frame clonotypes and omits some of them. The data show about 44,000 clones, 87% seen once. The specimen sequenced was PBMCs. The source is a woman aged 55-69 years with lung cancer.

The V and J genes are TRBV5-1 and TRBJ2-5; D is unclear. CDR3 length equals 12 residues. Trimming took off 0 bases at V and 3 bases at J, with 3 bases between the two ends. Germline assignment: CDR1 SGHRS and CDR2 YFSETQ. For the CDR3, the DNA is TGCGCCAGCAGCTTGGAGGAAGAGACCCAGTACTTC. It yields the protein CASSLEEETQYF.

This chain joins TRBV1 and TRBJ1-1. TRBV1 is a documented pseudogene. CDR3 size: 14 residues. For the CDR3, the DNA is TGCACCAGCAGCCAAGAGGCCTGGGACACTGAAGCTTTCTTT. Translated, it gives CTSSQEAWDTEAFF.

The rearrangement joins TRBV9 to TRBJ2-7; 8 bases line up with TRBD1. The CDR3 totals 14 residues. The germline V gene encodes CDR1 SGDLS and CDR2 YYNGEE. The V segment lost 3 bases and the J segment 4 bases; nucleotides outside the gene matches: 6. The CDR3 bases are TGTGCCAGCAGCGGGACAGGGACCGAATACGAGCAGTACTTC. Its protein product is CASSGTGTEYEQYF.

This chain links TRBV6-5 with TRBJ2-2; D unresolved. Germline values: CDR1 MNHEY, CDR2 SVGAGI. The CDR3 length is 12 residues. The V gene lost 5 bases and the J gene lost 5 bases, with 6 bases spanning the gap. The CDR3 nucleotides are TGTGCCAGCAGTACCAAGACCGGGGAGCTGTTTTTT. It codes for CASSTKTGELFF.